The 20 T cell receptor beta chains listed next were all sequenced from one sample in a study of blood T cell repertoires in COVID-19. Sequencing used immunoSEQ multiplex PCR; TCRdb keeps in-frame clones, though not all of them. The sample yields 40,000 to 55,000 clones, roughly 89% seen once. The sample consisted of peripheral blood. The receptors were sampled from a human donor in a cohort sampled during active COVID-19.

The V and J genes are TRBV30 and TRBJ2-5, with D maybe TRBD2 (5 bases). With 0 bases removed from V and 5 bases from J, the gap between germline ends came to 25 bases. Germline CDR1 reads GTSNPN; CDR2 reads SVGIG (reference sequence). This CDR3 spans 18 amino acids. CDR3 loop: CAWSVPAPVRRGEETQYF. The CDR3 DNA reads as TGTGCCTGGAGTGTACCAGCCCCGGTTCGCCGGGGTGAGGAGACCCAGTACTTC.

The chain carries TRBV6-4 and TRBJ1-2, with 10 bases matching TRBD1. The CDR3 totals 15 residues. V lost 4 bases and J lost 4; bases outside the gene matches: 6. The germline V gene has CDR1 MRHNA and CDR2 SNTAGT. The CDR3 reads CASSAVGDRGYGYTF. CDR3 DNA sequence: TGTGCCAGCAGTGCCGTTGGGGACAGGGGCTATGGCTACACCTTC.

The J gene is TRBJ2-7, the V gene TRBV5-4, with 9 bases identical to TRBD2. V shed 0 bases, J shed 1 base, and the junction held 2 bases outside the gene matches. The V gene's germline CDR1 is SGHNT and CDR2 YYREEE (reference sequence). This CDR3 is built from 15 residues. The DNA of the CDR3 is TGTGCCAGCAGCTTGGACGCGGGGGGGTCCTACGAGCAGTACTTC. Protein product: CASSLDAGGSYEQYF. The full variable domain, with the rest looked up from reference TRBV5-4 and TRBJ2-7, is ETGVTQSPTHLIKTRGQQVTLRCSSQSGHNTVSWYQQALGQGPQFIFQYYREEENGRGNFPPRFSGLQFPNYSSELNVNALELDDSALYLCASSLDAGGSYEQYFGPGTRLTVT.

J is TRBJ2-1 and V is TRBV2; D is undetermined. Trimming shortened V by 0 bases and J by 9 bases, and 9 bases separated the two germline ends. The CDR3 is 13 amino acids. Germline V lookup: CDR1 SNHLY, CDR2 FYNNEI. The CDR3 DNA follows: TGTGCCAGCAGTGAAGCTAATGCCGGTGAGCAGTTCTTC. Amino acid sequence: CASSEANAGEQFF.

This chain joins TRBV20-1 and TRBJ2-7, with 7 bases identical to TRBD1. The CDR3 consists of 11 residues. CDR1 DFQATT and CDR2 SNEGSKA come from the germline V gene (reference sequence). The CDR3 sequence: CSTRQGYEQYF. The CDR3 coding sequence is TGCAGCACGAGACAGGGCTACGAGCAGTACTTC.

The CDR3 DNA follows: TGTGCCAGCAGCCAAGATGCAGGGATTAAAACGGGGCAGTTCTTC. Its protein product is CASSQDAGIKTGQFF. V is TRBV14 and J is TRBJ2-1, with TRBD1 as a possible D gene (5 bases). Trimming removed 0 bases at V and 12 bases at J, with 18 bases between. This CDR3 comprises 15 residues. Germline V gene lookup returns CDR1 SGHDN and CDR2 FVKESK. The full variable domain, completed using reference TRBV14 and TRBJ2-1, is EAGVTQFPSHSVIEKGQTVTLRCDPISGHDNLYWYRRVMGKEIKFLLHFVKESKQDESGMPNNRFLAERTGGTYSTLKVQPAELEDSGVYFCASSQDAGIKTGQFFGPGTRLTVL.

The V gene is TRBV5-4, the J gene TRBJ2-3; TRBD2 agrees at 10 bases. Germline values: CDR1 SGHNT, CDR2 YYREEE (reference sequence). V gave up 0 bases and J gave up 4 bases; unmatched junction bases: 8. This CDR3 spans 17 amino acids. CDR3 amino acids: CASSLESSGRTADTQYF. CDR3 coding DNA: TGTGCCAGCAGCTTGGAATCTAGCGGGAGAACGGCAGATACGCAGTATTTT.

The chain joins TRBV6-2 or TRBV6-3 to TRBJ1-2; tentative D call: TRBD1 (6 bases). V dropped 6 bases and J dropped 7 bases, with 15 bases sitting between them. The CDR3 runs 13 residues. The V gene's germline CDR1 is MNHEY and CDR2 SVGEGT. This chain's CDR3 is CASSPMGQSGYTF. CDR3 nucleotides: TGTGCCAGCAGCCCAATGGGACAAAGTGGCTACACCTTC.

This chain links TRBV2 with TRBJ2-2; D remains ambiguous. This CDR3 contains 15 residues. V was trimmed by 8 bases and J by 4 bases, leaving 17 bases between them. Germline lookup yields CDR1 SNHLY and CDR2 FYNNEI. CDR3 sequence: CASSSTLQPTGELFF. The CDR3, as DNA: TGTGCCAGCTCTTCCACTCTTCAACCCACCGGGGAGCTGTTTTTT.

The chain joins TRBV19 to TRBJ2-3, with D perhaps matching TRBD1 (5 bases). Germline V gene data show CDR1 as LNHDA and CDR2 as SQIVND (reference sequence). This CDR3 spans 13 amino acids. Trimming left V 4 bases short and J 6 bases short, with 11 bases between. For the CDR3, the DNA is TGTGCCAGTAGTACAACCCGACAGGATACGCAGTATTTT. It yields the protein CASSTTRQDTQYF.

The V call is TRBV7-8, the J call TRBJ2-7; 14 bases line up with TRBD2. This CDR3 comprises 18 residues. V trimming: 5 bases; J trimming: 7 bases; junction bases outside the gene matches: 16. Germline V gene sequence: CDR1 SGHVS, CDR2 FQNEAQ. The CDR3 nucleotides are TGTGCCAGCAGCCCCCTGACTAGCGGGAGGGCCGGAGGGGGGGAGCAGTACGTC. It yields the protein CASSPLTSGRAGGGEQYV.

CDR3 region: CASRVDRGREKLFF. The CDR3 nucleotides read TGTGCCAGCAGAGTGGACAGGGGTCGGGAAAAACTGTTTTTT. The rearrangement uses TRBV6-5 and TRBJ1-4; 9 nucleotides align to TRBD1. CDR1 is MNHEY, CDR2 SVGAGI, per germline. V lost 6 bases, J lost 8 bases, and 7 bases stayed unmatched. The CDR3 totals 14 residues.

In this sample, this clone turned up once. V and J are TRBV19 and TRBJ1-6; 11 bases fit TRBD1. This CDR3 region has 14 residues. With 10 bases clipped from V and 6 bases from J, the junction kept 5 bases outside the gene matches. Germline V CDR1 and CDR2: LNHDA, SQIVND (reference sequence). This CDR3 reads CATADRGRNSPLHF. The DNA of the CDR3 is TGTGCCACCGCGGACAGGGGGCGTAATTCACCCCTCCACTTT.

This chain connects TRBV23-1 to TRBJ1-2; D is unresolved. TRBV23-1 is identified as an open reading frame with a role that is uncertain. This CDR3 has 15 residues. V gave up 5 bases and J gave up 4 bases, with 17 bases separating them. CDR3: CASSISRSLGYGYTF. Here the CDR3 DNA reads TGCGCCAGCAGTATTAGCCGGAGCCTTGGCTATGGCTACACCTTC.

The chain links TRBV9 to TRBJ2-2, with D tentatively TRBD2 (6 bases). Germline CDR1 reads SGDLS; CDR2 reads YYNGEE. Trimming pared 3 bases from V and 5 bases from J, leaving 20 bases between. The CDR3 spans 17 residues. CDR3 protein: CASSEVLGRAGTGELFF. The CDR3 coding sequence is TGTGCCAGCAGCGAGGTCTTAGGGCGGGCGGGGACCGGGGAGCTGTTTTTT.

The chain couples TRBV30 to TRBJ1-6; TRBD1 is a possible D gene (6 bases). There are 14 residues in the CDR3. Germline CDR1 and CDR2: GTSNPN and SVGIG (reference sequence). The V end was cut by 3 bases, the J end by 2 bases, with 8 bases between. The CDR3 here is CAWRAGAYNSPLHF. The CDR3 bases are TGTGCCTGGAGGGCAGGGGCCTATAATTCACCCCTCCACTTT.

The chain is built from TRBV29-1 and TRBJ1-1, with 10 bases aligning to TRBD1. Germline CDR1 reads SQVTM; CDR2 reads ANQGSEA. There are 13 residues in the CDR3. The V segment lost 6 bases and the J segment 4 bases; nucleotides outside the gene matches: 5. The CDR3 DNA follows: TGCAGCGTGGAGACAGGGGGCGGCACTGAAGCTTTCTTT. Amino acid sequence: CSVETGGGTEAFF.

The V call is TRBV6-6, the J call TRBJ2-4; TRBD1 matches 7 bases. V gave up 5 bases and J gave up 1 base; unmatched junction bases: 11. Per the germline V gene, CDR1 is MNHNY and CDR2 is SVGAGI (reference sequence). The CDR3 spans 17 residues. The CDR3 loop reads CASSPRIGTAAKNIQYF. The DNA of the CDR3 is TGTGCCAGCAGTCCTAGGATTGGGACAGCCGCCAAAAACATTCAGTACTTC.

This sequence joins TRBV19 and TRBJ2-3, with D possibly TRBD2 on 6 matching bases. This CDR3 has 13 amino acids. Trimming left V 6 bases short and J 2 bases short, with 9 bases between. The germline gives CDR1 LNHDA, CDR2 SQIVND (reference sequence). CDR3 bases: TGTGCCAGTAGCTTAGCGGTCACAGATACGCAGTATTTT. As protein: CASSLAVTDTQYF.

The chain is built from TRBV19 and TRBJ1-6; 8 nucleotides agree with TRBD1. Germline V gene data show CDR1 as LNHDA and CDR2 as SQIVND (reference sequence). The CDR3 is made up of 14 amino acids. Trimming cost V 9 bases and J 7 bases; bases outside gene matches: 8. The CDR3 spells CARGVGQGNSPLHF. Written as DNA, the CDR3 is TGTGCCAGAGGGGTCGGACAGGGAAATTCACCCCTCCACTTT. The entire variable domain, with the rest obtained from reference TRBV19 and TRBJ1-6, is as follows: DGGITQSPKYLFRKEGQNVTLSCEQNLNHDAMYWYRQDPGQGLRLIYYSQIVNDFQKGDIAEGYSVSREKKESFPLTVTSAQKNPTAFYLCARGVGQGNSPLHFGNGTRLTVT.